Shown below are 24 T cell receptor beta chains from a single sample sequenced in a study of patients and donors after allogeneic stem cell transplantation. TCRdb reprocessed the RT-PCR reads with MiXCR, giving one entry per CDR3 protein. Among 98,000 or so distinct CDR3 sequences listed, 35% were seen once. Sequenced input: blood, either unsorted or a sorted T cell fraction (not recorded which). These receptor sequences come from a human donor who was either an allogeneic HSCT recipient or a stem cell or donor lymphocyte infusion donor (not recorded which). It is not recorded whose cells these are; they may come from a transplant donor.

This clonotype was detected a few times. The J gene is TRBJ1-1, the V gene TRBV10-3; 7 bases map to TRBD1. CDR3 size: 15 residues. Germline CDR1 is ENHRY and CDR2 is SYGVKD. V dropped 10 bases and J dropped 3; count of bases not matched to a gene: 14. The CDR3 DNA follows: TGTGCCACAAAACTTACAGGGGCGAGGGACACTGAAGCTTTCTTT. It is translated as CATKLTGARDTEAFF.

In its sample, this clonotype was seen many times. The rearrangement uses TRBV7-9 and TRBJ1-5; 7 nucleotides line up with TRBD1. The CDR3 has 12 amino acids. Trimming removed 5 bases from V and 12 bases from J; junction bases left unmatched: 7. Germline assignment: CDR1 SEHNR and CDR2 FQNEAQ (reference sequence). The CDR3 loop is CASSQTGRGQHF. The CDR3 bases are TGTGCCAGCAGCCAGACAGGGAGAGGCCAGCATTTT. The full variable domain, completed using reference TRBV7-9 and TRBJ1-5, is DTGVSQNPRHKITKRGQNVTFRCDPISEHNRLYWYRQTLGQGPEFLTYFQNEAQLEKSRLLSDRFSAERPKGSFSTLEIQRTEQGDSAMYLCASSQTGRGQHFGDGTRLSIL.

V gene TRBV11-2 combines with J gene TRBJ2-3; 9 bases are shared with TRBD1. Trimming took 4 bases from V and 6 from J; bases not matched to a gene: 8. This CDR3 contains 15 residues. Looked up from germline, CDR1 is SGHAT and CDR2 is FQNNGV. In DNA, the CDR3 is TGTGCCAGCAGCTCCAGACAGGGGGATTCTGATACGCAGTATTTT. Translated, it gives CASSSRQGDSDTQYF.

The V call is TRBV12-3 or TRBV12-4, the J call TRBJ1-2; the D is unclear. V dropped 2 bases and J dropped 4 bases, with 11 bases sitting between them. The CDR3 length is 14 residues. This CDR3 reads CASSLYTPGYGYTF. In DNA, the CDR3 is TGTGCCAGCAGTTTATACACTCCCGGCTATGGCTACACCTTC.

This clonotype was counted between two and nine times. The CDR3 reads CASSLRQSLETQYF. DNA for the CDR3: TGCGCCAGCAGCCTCCGACAGAGCCTGGAGACCCAGTACTTC. The chain recombines TRBV5-1 with TRBJ2-5; perhaps TRBD1 as D (5 bases). V was pared by 4 bases and J by 5 bases, with 15 bases between. Germline CDR1 and CDR2: SGHRS and YFSETQ. This CDR3 region has 14 residues.

The sample holds a few counts of this clonotype. The V gene is TRBV6-6, the J gene TRBJ1-3; perhaps TRBD1 as D (6 bases). Germline CDR1 is MNHNY and CDR2 is SVGAGI (reference sequence). V lost 3 bases and J lost 4, with 22 bases in between. The CDR3 runs to 18 residues. DNA of the CDR3: TGTGCCAGCAGTTATGGCTTTCGGGGGCGCAAGGAGGGAAACACCATATATTTT. It specifies CASSYGFRGRKEGNTIYF.

This chain joins TRBV27 and TRBJ1-5, with D tentatively TRBD1 (5 bases). Germline values: CDR1 MNHEY, CDR2 SMNVEV (reference sequence). The V end was cut by 2 bases, the J end by 1 base, with 6 bases between. The CDR3 covers 14 residues. CDR3 sequence reads: CASSLRTSNQPQHF. CDR3 nucleotides: TGTGCCAGCAGTTTAAGGACAAGCAATCAGCCCCAGCATTTT.

The V and J genes are TRBV5-1 and TRBJ2-5; 12 bases line up with TRBD2. The CDR3 length is 16 residues. The V and J ends lost 4 bases and 5 bases, in that order; junction bases with no gene match: 9. Germline lookup yields CDR1 SGHRS and CDR2 YFSETQ. The CDR3, as DNA: TGCGCCAGCAGCAAAGGACTAGCGGGATTACAGGAGACCCAGTACTTC. Its translation: CASSKGLAGLQETQYF.

The J gene is TRBJ2-7, the V gene TRBV7-9, with 9 bases matching TRBD1. Germline V gene lookup returns CDR1 SEHNR and CDR2 FQNEAQ (reference sequence). The J segment lost 1 base and the V segment lost 3 bases, leaving 13 bases of the junction unmatched. This CDR3 spans 18 amino acids. The CDR3 reads CASSFIQGGTGPSYEQYF. For the CDR3, the DNA is TGTGCCAGCAGCTTCATTCAGGGGGGGACAGGGCCTTCCTACGAGCAGTACTTC.

As concerns this clonotype: It is likely a read error, because the conserved phenylalanine at the end of the CDR3 is missing. This chain links TRBV20-1 with TRBJ1-3, with D possibly TRBD1 on 5 matching bases. This CDR3 has 14 amino acids. Germline values: CDR1 DFQATT, CDR2 SNEGSKA (reference sequence). Trimming left V 1 base short and J 4 bases short, with 11 bases between. As DNA, the CDR3 is TGCAGTGCTAGAGCCGGGACGGCAGGAAACACCATATATCTT. It encodes CSARAGTAGNTIYL.

The genes are TRBV12-5 and TRBJ1-1; tentative D call: TRBD1 (5 bases). There are 13 residues in the CDR3. V was clipped by 6 bases and J by 1 base, with 9 bases between them. Germline loops: CDR1 LGHNT, CDR2 FRNRAP. CDR3 residues: CASGHDRNTEAFF. The CDR3 DNA is TGTGCTAGTGGCCATGACAGGAACACTGAAGCTTTCTTT.

This clonotype was detected only a few times. V gene TRBV27 combines with J gene TRBJ2-7, with 7 bases aligning to TRBD1. CDR1 and CDR2 (germline): MNHEY, SMNVEV (reference sequence). CDR3 length: 13 amino acids. The J segment lost 4 bases and the V segment lost 5 bases, leaving 5 bases of the junction unmatched. Here the CDR3 DNA reads TGTGCCAGCAGTCGACAGGGTCTGTACGAGCAGTACTTC. It translates to CASSRQGLYEQYF.

This clonotype was found once. CDR3 in DNA: TGTGCCAGCAGCTTAACAGGGAACCCCAATCAGCCCCAGCATTTT. Translating gives CASSLTGNPNQPQHF. V and J are TRBV7-3 and TRBJ1-5, with D unresolved. V lost 0 bases to trimming and J lost 3 bases, with 9 bases between them. CDR3 size: 15 residues. Germline CDR1 reads SGHTA; CDR2 reads FQGTGA. The complete variable domain, with remaining parts taken from reference TRBV7-3 and TRBJ1-5, reads GAGVSQTPSNKVTEKGKYVELRCDPISGHTALYWYRQSLGQGPEFLIYFQGTGAADDSGLPNDRFFAVRPEGSVSTLKIQRTERGDSAVYLCASSLTGNPNQPQHFGDGTRLSIL.

This clonotype was seen more than once but under ten times. The genes are TRBV5-1 and TRBJ2-1; 8 bases line up with TRBD2. Germline V gene data show CDR1 as SGHRS and CDR2 as YFSETQ. This CDR3 is 15 amino acids long. J gave up 5 bases and V 1 base, and 5 bases lay outside the gene matches. CDR3 nucleotide sequence: TGCGCCAGCAGCTTGAGCGGGAGCAAGGACAATGAGCAGTTCTTC. This encodes CASSLSGSKDNEQFF.

The chain recombines TRBV18 with TRBJ1-1; D may be TRBD1 (5 bases). The CDR3 is 11 residues long. Germline V gene data show CDR1 as KGHSH and CDR2 as LQKENI. V lost 8 bases to trimming and J lost 4 bases, with 8 bases between them. The CDR3: CASATATEAFF. CDR3 coding DNA: TGTGCCAGCGCGACAGCCACTGAAGCTTTCTTT.

This clonotype showed up just a few times. The gene calls are TRBV4-3 and TRBJ2-1; 12 positions agree with TRBD2. Germline V gene lookup returns CDR1 LGHNA and CDR2 YSLEER. V trimming: 4 bases; J trimming: 7 bases; junction bases outside the gene matches: 8. The CDR3 loop spans 16 amino acids. The CDR3, as DNA: TGCGCCAGCAGCCTTGGACTAGCGGGATTGTCAAATGAGCAGTTCTTC. Its translation is CASSLGLAGLSNEQFF.

V gene TRBV9 combines with J gene TRBJ2-5; 10 bases agree with TRBD2. V dropped 5 bases and J dropped 1; count of bases not matched to a gene: 2. This CDR3 region has 14 residues. From germline, CDR1 is SGDLS and CDR2 YYNGEE. CDR3 in amino acids: CASSSGRTQETQYF. CDR3 nucleotide sequence: TGTGCCAGCAGTAGCGGGAGGACCCAAGAGACCCAGTACTTC.

This sequence joins TRBV20-1 and TRBJ1-2; TRBD1 aligns across 9 bases. V lost 4 bases to trimming and J lost 7 bases; unmatched junction nucleotides: 7. In germline, CDR1 is DFQATT, CDR2 SNEGSKA (reference sequence). The CDR3 loop spans 13 amino acids. In nucleotides, the CDR3 is TGCAGTGCTATTCGGGACAGGGCATCTGGCTACACCTTC. Amino acids: CSAIRDRASGYTF.

This clonotype has more than one count but fewer than ten. The chain links TRBV7-2 to TRBJ1-6; no clear D gene. The CDR3 loop spans 12 amino acids. The germline V and J ends were trimmed by 4 bases and 8 bases, with 6 bases remaining between them. Looked up from germline, CDR1 is SGHTA and CDR2 is FQGNSA. CDR3 DNA sequence: TGTGCCAGCAGCTGGTCCCATTCACCCCTCCACTTT. This encodes CASSWSHSPLHF.

The chain combines TRBV5-3 with TRBJ2-1; no reliable D call. TRBV5-3 is annotated as an ORF whose role is uncertain. This CDR3 region has 12 residues. V lost 3 bases and J 5 bases, leaving 6 bases between the germline ends. The CDR3 region has the DNA TGTGCCAGAAGCTGGCAGGACAATGAGCAGTTCTTC. Translated, it gives CARSWQDNEQFF.

V gene TRBV5-1 combines with J gene TRBJ2-1; 13 bases are a match to TRBD2. This CDR3 has 15 residues. J was trimmed by 7 bases and V by 1 base; bases with no gene match: 2. Germline assignment: CDR1 SGHRS and CDR2 YFSETQ. The CDR3 here is CASSLTSGRGNEQFF. As DNA, the CDR3 is TGCGCCAGCAGCTTGACTAGCGGGAGGGGAAATGAGCAGTTCTTC.

This clonotype was observed a handful of times. V usage is TRBV28 and J usage is TRBJ2-7; 7 bases align to TRBD1. This CDR3 region has 16 residues. V shed 4 bases, J shed 2 bases, and the junction held 11 bases outside the gene matches. Germline assignment: CDR1 MDHEN and CDR2 SYDVKM. CDR3 sequence reads: CASSSRTRDSPYEQYF. CDR3 sequence (DNA): TGTGCCAGCAGTTCGAGAACCCGGGACAGTCCCTACGAGCAGTACTTC.

The chain recombines TRBV7-6 with TRBJ1-1; possible D gene TRBD1, 5 bases. V lost 1 base to trimming and J lost 8 bases, with 14 bases between them. The CDR3 consists of 14 residues. Germline V gene sequence: CDR1 SGHVS, CDR2 FNYEAQ. As DNA, the CDR3 is TGTGCCAGCAGCTTAGAGTTGAGGGGAAGAGAAGCTTTCTTT. Translated, it gives CASSLELRGREAFF.

In this sample, this clonotype turned up a few times. This chain connects TRBV7-9 to TRBJ1-3, with 9 nucleotides matching TRBD1. The V gene end was trimmed by 8 bases and the J gene end by 7 bases; junction bases not matched to a gene: 9. CDR3 length: 14 residues. CDR1 and CDR2 from the germline V gene are SEHNR and FQNEAQ (reference sequence). CDR3 region: CASAQRTGANTIYF. The CDR3 DNA sequence: TGTGCCAGCGCACAAAGGACAGGGGCCAACACCATATATTTT.